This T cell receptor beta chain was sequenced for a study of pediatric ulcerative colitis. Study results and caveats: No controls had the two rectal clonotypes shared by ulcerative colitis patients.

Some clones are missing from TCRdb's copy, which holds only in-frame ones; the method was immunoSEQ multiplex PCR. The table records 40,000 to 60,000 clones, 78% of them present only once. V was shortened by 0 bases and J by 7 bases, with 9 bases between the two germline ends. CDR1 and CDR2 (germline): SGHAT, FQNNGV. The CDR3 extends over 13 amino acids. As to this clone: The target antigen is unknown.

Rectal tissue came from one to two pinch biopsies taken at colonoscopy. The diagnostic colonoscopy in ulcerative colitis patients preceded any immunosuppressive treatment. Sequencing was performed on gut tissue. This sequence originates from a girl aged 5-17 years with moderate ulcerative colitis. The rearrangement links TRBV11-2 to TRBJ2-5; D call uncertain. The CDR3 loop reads CASSLESPATQYF. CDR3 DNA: TGTGCCAGCAGCTTAGAGTCTCCGGCGACCCAGTACTTC.